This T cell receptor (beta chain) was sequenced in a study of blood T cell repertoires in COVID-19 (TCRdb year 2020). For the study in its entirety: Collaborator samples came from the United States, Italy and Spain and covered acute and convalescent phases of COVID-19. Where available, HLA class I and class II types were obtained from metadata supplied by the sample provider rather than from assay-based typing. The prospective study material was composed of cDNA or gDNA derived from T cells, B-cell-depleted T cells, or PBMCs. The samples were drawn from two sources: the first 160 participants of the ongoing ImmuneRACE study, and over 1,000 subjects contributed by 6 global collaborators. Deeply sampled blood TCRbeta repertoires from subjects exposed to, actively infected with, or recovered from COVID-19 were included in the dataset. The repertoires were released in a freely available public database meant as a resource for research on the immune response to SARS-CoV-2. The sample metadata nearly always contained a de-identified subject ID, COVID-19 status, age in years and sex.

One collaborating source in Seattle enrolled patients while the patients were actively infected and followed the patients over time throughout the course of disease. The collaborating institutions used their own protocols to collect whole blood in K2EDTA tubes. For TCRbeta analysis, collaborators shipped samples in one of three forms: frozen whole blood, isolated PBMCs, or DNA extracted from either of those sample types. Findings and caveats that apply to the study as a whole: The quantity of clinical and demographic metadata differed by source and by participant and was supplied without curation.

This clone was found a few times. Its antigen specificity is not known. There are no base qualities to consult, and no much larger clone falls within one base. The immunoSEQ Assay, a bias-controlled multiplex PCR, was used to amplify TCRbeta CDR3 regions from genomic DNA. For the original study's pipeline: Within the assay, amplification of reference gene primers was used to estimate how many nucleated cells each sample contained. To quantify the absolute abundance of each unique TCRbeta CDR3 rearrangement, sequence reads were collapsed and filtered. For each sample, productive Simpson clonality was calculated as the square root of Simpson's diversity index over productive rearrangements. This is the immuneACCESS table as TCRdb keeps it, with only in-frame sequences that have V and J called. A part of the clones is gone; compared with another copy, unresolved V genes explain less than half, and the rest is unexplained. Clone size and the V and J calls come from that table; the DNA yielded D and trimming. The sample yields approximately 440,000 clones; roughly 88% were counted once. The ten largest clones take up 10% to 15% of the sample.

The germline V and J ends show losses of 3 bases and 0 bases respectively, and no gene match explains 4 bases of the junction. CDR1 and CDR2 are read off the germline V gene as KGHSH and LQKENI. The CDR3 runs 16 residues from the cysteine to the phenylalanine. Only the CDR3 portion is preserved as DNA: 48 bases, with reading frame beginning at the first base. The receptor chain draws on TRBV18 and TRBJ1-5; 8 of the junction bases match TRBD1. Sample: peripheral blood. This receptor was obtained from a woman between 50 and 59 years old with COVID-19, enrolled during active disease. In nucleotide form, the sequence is TGTGCCAGCTCACCCCAGGGGGCTGGTAGCAATCAGCCCCAGCATTTT. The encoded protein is CASSPQGAGSNQPQHF.